The present T cell receptor (beta chain) was sequenced within a study of control samples from healthy donors and cancer patients. Generated by immunoSEQ multiplex PCR, the TCRdb table keeps only in-frame clones and is missing some. The data contain 45,000 or so clones, approximately 89% of them singletons. The CDR3 length is 15 residues. Trimming removed 8 bases from V and 7 bases from J; junction bases left unmatched: 12. Germline V gene data show CDR1 as LGHDT and CDR2 as YNNKEL (reference sequence). J is TRBJ2-1 and V is TRBV3-1 (or the pseudogene TRBV3-2); TRBD1 matches at 9 bases. The sample taken for sequencing was PBMCs. The origin of this receptor is a woman aged 60-75 years with lung cancer. The CDR3 DNA reads as TGTGCCAGCGGTCATCTCAGGGGACAGGGTAATGAGCAGTTCTTC. Residues: CASGHLRGQGNEQFF.